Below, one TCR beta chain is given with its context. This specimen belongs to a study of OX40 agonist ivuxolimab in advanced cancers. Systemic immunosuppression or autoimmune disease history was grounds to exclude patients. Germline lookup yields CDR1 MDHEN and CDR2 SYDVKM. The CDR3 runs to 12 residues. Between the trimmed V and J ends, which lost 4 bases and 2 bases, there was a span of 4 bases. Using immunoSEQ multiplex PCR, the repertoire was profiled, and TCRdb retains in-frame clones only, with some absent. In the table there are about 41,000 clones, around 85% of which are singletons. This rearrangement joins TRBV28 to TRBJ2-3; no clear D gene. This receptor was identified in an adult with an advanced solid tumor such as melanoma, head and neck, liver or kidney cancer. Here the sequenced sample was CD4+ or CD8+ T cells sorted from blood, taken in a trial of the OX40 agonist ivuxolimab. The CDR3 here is CASSSVTDTQYF. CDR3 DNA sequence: TGTGCCAGCAGTTCCGTCACAGATACGCAGTATTTT.